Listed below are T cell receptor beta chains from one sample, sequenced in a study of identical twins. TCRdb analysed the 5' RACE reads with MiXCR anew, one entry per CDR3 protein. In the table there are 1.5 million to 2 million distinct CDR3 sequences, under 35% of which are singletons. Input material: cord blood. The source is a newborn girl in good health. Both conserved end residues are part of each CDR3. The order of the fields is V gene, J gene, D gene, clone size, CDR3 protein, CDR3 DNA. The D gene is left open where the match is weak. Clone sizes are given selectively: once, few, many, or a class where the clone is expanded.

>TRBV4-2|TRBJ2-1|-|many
CASSQVSPGTWGNEQFF
TGTGCCAGCAGCCAAGTATCACCCGGGACCTGGGGCAATGAGCAGTTCTTC
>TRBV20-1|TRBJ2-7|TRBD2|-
CSAAGLAGTHEQYF
TGCAGTGCTGCCGGACTAGCGGGAACCCACGAGCAGTACTTC
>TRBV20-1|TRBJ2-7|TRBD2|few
CSARTSGRALRQYF
TGCAGTGCTAGAACTAGCGGGAGGGCATTACGGCAGTACTTC
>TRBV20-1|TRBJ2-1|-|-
CSARFGPTRNEQFF
TGCAGTGCTAGATTCGGCCCCACTAGGAATGAGCAGTTCTTC
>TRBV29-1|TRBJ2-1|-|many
CSVINLAGVNNEQFF
TGCAGCGTGATAAATCTGGCAGGGGTAAACAATGAGCAGTTCTTC
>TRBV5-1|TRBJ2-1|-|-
CASSFGTKSDEQFF
TGCGCCAGCAGCTTCGGGACAAAATCCGATGAGCAGTTCTTC
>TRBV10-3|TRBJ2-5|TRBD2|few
CAISPGGEETQYF
TGTGCCATCTCGCCGGGAGGGGAGGAGACCCAGTACTTC
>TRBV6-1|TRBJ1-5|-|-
CASSRTYSNQPQHF
TGTGCCAGCAGCCGCACTTATAGCAATCAGCCCCAGCATTTT
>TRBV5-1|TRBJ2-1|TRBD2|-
CASSLTSGVGQFF
TGCGCCAGCAGCCTCACTAGCGGGGTAGGGCAGTTCTTC
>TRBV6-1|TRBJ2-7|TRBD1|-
CASGRDRGTYEQYF
TGTGCCAGCGGCCGGGACAGGGGTACCTACGAGCAGTACTTC
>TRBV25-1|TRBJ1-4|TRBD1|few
CASSPGQLATNEKLFF
TGTGCCAGCAGCCCGGGACAGCTTGCAACTAATGAAAAACTGTTTTTT
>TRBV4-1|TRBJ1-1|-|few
CASSQGGFGWLNTEAFF
TGCGCCAGCAGCCAAGGAGGGTTTGGGTGGCTTAACACTGAAGCTTTCTTT
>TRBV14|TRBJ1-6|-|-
CASKAGSSSPLHF
TGTGCCAGCAAAGCCGGGAGCAGTTCACCCCTCCACTTT
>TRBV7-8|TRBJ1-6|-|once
CASSLARGGVNSPPHF
TGTGCCAGCAGCTTAGCGCGGGGAGGGGTTAATTCACCCCCCCACTTT
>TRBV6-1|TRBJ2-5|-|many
CASIRTAQETQYF
TGTGCCAGCATTAGGACGGCTCAAGAGACCCAGTACTTC
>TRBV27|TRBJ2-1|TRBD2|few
CASSLWDSGVDYNEQFF
TGTGCCAGCAGTTTATGGGATAGCGGGGTAGACTACAATGAGCAGTTCTTC
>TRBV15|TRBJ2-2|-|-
CATSRAVANTGELFF
TGTGCCACCAGCAGAGCTGTAGCGAACACCGGGGAGCTGTTTTTT
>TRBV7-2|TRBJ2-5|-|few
CASSLFKAYQETQYF
TGTGCCAGCAGCTTATTTAAGGCATACCAAGAGACCCAGTACTTC
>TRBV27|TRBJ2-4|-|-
CASSLIAALAKNIQYF
TGTGCCAGCAGTTTAATAGCGGCCCTAGCCAAAAACATTCAGTACTTC